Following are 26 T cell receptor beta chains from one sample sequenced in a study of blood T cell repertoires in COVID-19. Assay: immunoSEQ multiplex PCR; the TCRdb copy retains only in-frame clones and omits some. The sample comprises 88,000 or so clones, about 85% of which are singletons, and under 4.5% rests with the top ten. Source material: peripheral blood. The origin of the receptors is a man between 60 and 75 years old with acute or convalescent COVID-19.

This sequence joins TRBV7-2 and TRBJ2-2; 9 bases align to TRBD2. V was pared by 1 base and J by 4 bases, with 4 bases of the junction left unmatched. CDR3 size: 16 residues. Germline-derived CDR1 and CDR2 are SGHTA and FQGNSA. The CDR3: CASSLVAGGPTGELFF. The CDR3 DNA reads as TGTGCCAGCAGCTTAGTCGCGGGAGGGCCCACCGGGGAGCTGTTTTTT.

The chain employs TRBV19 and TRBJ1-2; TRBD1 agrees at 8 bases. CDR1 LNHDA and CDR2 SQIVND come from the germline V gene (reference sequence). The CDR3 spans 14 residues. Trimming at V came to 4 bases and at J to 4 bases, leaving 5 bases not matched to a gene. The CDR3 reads CASSTDRAAYGYTF. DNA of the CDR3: TGTGCCAGTAGTACGGACAGGGCTGCCTATGGCTACACCTTC.

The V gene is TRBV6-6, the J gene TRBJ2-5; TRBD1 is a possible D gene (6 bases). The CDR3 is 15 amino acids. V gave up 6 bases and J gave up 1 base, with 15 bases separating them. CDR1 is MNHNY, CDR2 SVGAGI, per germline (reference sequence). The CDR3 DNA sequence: TGTGCCAGCAGCCCATCGGTGGGGGCCCAAGAGACCCAGTACTTC. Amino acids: CASSPSVGAQETQYF.

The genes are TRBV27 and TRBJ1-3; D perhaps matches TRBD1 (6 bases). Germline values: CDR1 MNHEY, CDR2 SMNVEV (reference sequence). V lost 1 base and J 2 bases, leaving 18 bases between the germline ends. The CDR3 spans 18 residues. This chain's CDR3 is CASSLFLRPGHPGNTIYF. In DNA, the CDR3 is TGTGCCAGCAGTTTATTTTTAAGACCGGGACACCCTGGAAACACCATATATTTT.

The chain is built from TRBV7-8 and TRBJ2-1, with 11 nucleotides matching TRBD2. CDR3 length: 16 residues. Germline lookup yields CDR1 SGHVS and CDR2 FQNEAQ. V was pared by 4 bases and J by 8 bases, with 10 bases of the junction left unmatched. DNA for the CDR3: TGTGCCAGCAGCTCAGTTAGCGGGGGGGCTGGCCATGAGCAGTTCTTC. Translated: CASSSVSGGAGHEQFF.

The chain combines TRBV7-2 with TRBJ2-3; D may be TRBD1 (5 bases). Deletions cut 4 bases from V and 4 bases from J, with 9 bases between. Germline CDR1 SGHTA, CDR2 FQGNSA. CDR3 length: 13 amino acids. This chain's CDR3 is CASSSQASDTQYF. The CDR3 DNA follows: TGTGCCAGCAGCTCACAGGCTTCAGATACGCAGTATTTT.

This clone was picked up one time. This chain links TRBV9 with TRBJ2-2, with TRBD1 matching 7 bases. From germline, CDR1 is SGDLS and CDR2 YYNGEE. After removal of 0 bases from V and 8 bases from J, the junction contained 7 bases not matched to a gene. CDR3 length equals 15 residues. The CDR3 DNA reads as TGTGCCAGCAGCGTAGCTGAGGGGGCGTATGGGGAGCTGTTTTTT. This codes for CASSVAEGAYGELFF.

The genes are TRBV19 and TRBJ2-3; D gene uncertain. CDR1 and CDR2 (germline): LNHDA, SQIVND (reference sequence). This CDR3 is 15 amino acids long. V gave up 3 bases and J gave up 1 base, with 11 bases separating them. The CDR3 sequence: CASSIQALGTDTQYF. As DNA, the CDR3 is TGTGCCAGTAGTATCCAGGCGTTGGGCACAGATACGCAGTATTTT.

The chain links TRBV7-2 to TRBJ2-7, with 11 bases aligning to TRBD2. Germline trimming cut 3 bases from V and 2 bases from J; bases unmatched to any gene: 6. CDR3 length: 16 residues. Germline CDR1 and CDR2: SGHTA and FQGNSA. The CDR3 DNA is TGTGCCAGCAGCTTCTCTACTAGCGGGGGCCCCTACGAGCAGTACTTC. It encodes CASSFSTSGGPYEQYF.

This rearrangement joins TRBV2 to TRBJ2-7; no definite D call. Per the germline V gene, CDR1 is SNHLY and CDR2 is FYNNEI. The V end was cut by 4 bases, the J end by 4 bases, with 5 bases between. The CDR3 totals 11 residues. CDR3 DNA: TGTGCCAGCAGTGCTCAGTACGAGCAGTACTTC. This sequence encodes CASSAQYEQYF.

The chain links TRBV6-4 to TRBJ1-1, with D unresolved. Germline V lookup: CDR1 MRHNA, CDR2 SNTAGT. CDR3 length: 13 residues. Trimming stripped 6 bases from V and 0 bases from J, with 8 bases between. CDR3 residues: CASRADLNTEAFF. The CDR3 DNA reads TGTGCCAGCAGAGCAGACTTGAACACTGAAGCTTTCTTT.

CDR3: CASSLASGADTQYF. Written as DNA, the CDR3 is TGCGCCAGCAGCTTGGCTAGCGGGGCAGATACGCAGTATTTT. V and J are TRBV5-1 and TRBJ2-3, with 9 bases aligning to TRBD2. The CDR3 sequence is 14 residues long. Losses at the gene ends were 0 bases for V and 4 bases for J; bases not matched to a gene: 0. Germline V gene sequence: CDR1 SGHRS, CDR2 YFSETQ.

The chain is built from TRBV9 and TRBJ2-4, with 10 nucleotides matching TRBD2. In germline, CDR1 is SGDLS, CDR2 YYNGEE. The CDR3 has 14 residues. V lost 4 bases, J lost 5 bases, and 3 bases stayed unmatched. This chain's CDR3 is CASSFGLAENIQYF. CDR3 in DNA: TGTGCCAGCAGCTTCGGACTAGCGGAAAACATTCAGTACTTC.

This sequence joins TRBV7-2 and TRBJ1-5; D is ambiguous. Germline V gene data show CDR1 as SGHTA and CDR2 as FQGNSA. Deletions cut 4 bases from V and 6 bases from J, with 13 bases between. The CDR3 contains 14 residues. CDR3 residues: CASSSLLIAQPQHF. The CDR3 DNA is TGTGCCAGCAGCTCCCTACTGATAGCTCAGCCCCAGCATTTT.

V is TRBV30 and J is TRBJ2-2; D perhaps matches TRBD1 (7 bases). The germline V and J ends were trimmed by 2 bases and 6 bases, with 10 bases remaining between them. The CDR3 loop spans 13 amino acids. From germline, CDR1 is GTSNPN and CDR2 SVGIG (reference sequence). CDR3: CAWSTGEAGELFF. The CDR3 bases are TGTGCCTGGAGTACAGGGGAGGCCGGGGAGCTGTTTTTT.

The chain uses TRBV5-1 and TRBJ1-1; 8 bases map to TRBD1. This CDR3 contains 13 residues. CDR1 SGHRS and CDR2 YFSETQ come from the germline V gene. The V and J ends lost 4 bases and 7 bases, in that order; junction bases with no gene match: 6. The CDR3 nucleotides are TGCGCCAGCAGCGGCGGACAGGGTTATGAAGCTTTCTTT. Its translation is CASSGGQGYEAFF.

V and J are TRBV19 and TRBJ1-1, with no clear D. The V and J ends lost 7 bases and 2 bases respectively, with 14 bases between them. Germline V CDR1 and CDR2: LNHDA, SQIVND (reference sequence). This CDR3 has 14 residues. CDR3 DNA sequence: TGTGCCAGTAATTATTGGGGAGCCAACACTGAAGCTTTCTTT. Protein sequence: CASNYWGANTEAFF. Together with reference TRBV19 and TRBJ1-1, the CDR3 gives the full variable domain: DGGITQSPKYLFRKEGQNVTLSCEQNLNHDAMYWYRQDPGQGLRLIYYSQIVNDFQKGDIAEGYSVSREKKESFPLTVTSAQKNPTAFYLCASNYWGANTEAFFGQGTRLTVV.

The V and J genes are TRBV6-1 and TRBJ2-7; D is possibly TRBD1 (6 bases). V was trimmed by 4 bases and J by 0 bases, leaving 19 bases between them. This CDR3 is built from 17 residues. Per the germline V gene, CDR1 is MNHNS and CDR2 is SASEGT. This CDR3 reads CASSVPQDRLFSYEQYF. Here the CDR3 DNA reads TGTGCCAGCAGTGTTCCCCAAGACAGGTTATTCTCCTACGAGCAGTACTTC.

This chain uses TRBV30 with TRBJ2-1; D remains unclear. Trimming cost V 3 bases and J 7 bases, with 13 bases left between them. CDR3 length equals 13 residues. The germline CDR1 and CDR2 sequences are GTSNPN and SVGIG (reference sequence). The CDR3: CAWSKSVWNEQFF. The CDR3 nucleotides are TGTGCCTGGAGCAAGAGTGTTTGGAATGAGCAGTTCTTC.

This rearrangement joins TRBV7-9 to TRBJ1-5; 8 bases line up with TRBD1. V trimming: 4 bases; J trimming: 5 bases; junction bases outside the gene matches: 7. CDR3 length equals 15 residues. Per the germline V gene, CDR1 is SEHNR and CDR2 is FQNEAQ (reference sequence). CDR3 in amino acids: CASSSSGGAYQPQHF. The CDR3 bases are TGTGCCAGCAGCTCCTCAGGGGGCGCGTATCAGCCCCAGCATTTT.

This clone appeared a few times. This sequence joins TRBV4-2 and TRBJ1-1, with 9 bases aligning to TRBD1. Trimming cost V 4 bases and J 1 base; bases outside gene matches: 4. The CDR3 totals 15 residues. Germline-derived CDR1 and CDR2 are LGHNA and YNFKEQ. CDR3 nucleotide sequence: TGTGCCAGCAGCCGGGACAGGGTATCGAACACTGAAGCTTTCTTT. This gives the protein CASSRDRVSNTEAFF.

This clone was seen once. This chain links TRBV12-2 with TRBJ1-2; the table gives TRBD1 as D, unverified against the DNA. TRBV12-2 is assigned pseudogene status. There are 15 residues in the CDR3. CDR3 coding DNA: TGTGCAAGTCGCTTCCGCGACAGATCTAACTATGGCTACACCTTC. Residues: CASRFRDRSNYGYTF.

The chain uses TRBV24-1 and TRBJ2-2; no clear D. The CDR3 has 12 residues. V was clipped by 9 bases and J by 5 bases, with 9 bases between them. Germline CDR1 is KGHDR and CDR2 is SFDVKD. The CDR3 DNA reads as TGTGCCACCCGGAGCACAACCGGGGAGCTGTTTTTT. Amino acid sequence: CATRSTTGELFF.

CDR3 sequence (DNA): TGTGCCAGCAGCCGCTATACGAACACTGAAGCTTTCTTT. This translates into CASSRYTNTEAFF. V gene TRBV3-1 (or the pseudogene TRBV3-2) combines with J gene TRBJ1-1; D unclear. Germline assignment: CDR1 LGHDT and CDR2 YNNKEL (reference sequence). Trimming pared 4 bases from V and 1 base from J, leaving 7 bases between. The CDR3 sequence is 13 residues long.

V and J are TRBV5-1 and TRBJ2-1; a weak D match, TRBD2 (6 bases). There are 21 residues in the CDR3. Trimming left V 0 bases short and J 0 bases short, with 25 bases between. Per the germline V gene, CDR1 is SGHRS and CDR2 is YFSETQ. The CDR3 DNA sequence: TGCGCCAGCAGCTTGGCCAGTGCGGGGTGGGGGATTCCAAGCTCCTACAATGAGCAGTTCTTC. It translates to CASSLASAGWGIPSSYNEQFF.

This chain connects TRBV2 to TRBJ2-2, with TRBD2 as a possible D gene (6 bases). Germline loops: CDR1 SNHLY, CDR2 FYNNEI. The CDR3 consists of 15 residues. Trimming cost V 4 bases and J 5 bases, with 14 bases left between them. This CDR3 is CASSANWGETGELFF. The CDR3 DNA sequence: TGTGCCAGCAGTGCCAATTGGGGGGAAACCGGGGAGCTGTTTTTT.